A selection of T cell receptor beta chains follows, all from one sample in a study of blood T cell repertoires in COVID-19. Profiling relied on immunoSEQ multiplex PCR, and the TCRdb table lists in-frame clones only, not all of them. The sample holds about 310,000 clones; roughly 90% are singletons and the top ten take 2.5% to 3.5%. Sequencing was done on a sample of peripheral blood. Receptors were obtained from a woman aged 30 to 39 with COVID-19, enrolled during active disease. The CDR3 runs from the conserved cysteine through the conserved F or W. D genes are given only for firm matches. Only part of the rows carry a size: once, few, many, or a class if the clone is expanded.

-	TRBV30	-	TRBJ2-7	TGTGCCTGGAGTGATACAGGGTACGAGCAGTACTTC	CAWSDTGYEQYF
-	TRBV4-1	-	TRBJ2-7	TGCGCCAGCAGCCGCCACTTGGCGGCCTCCTACGAGCAGTACTTC	CASSRHLAASYEQYF
-	TRBV7-9	-	TRBJ2-7	TGTGCCAGCAGCTTCGGACAGTCCTACGAGCAGTACTTC	CASSFGQSYEQYF
TRBD1	TRBV3-1/TRBV3-2	-	TRBJ2-1	TGTGCCAGCAGCCGCCCCGGGACAGGGACAAATGAGCAGTTCTTC	CASSRPGTGTNEQFF
-	TRBV20-1	-	TRBJ1-1	TGCAGTGCAGGACAGACGCGGGCTTTCTTT	CSAGQTRAFF
-	TRBV4-1	-	TRBJ2-7	TGCGCCAGCAGCCAAGAGAGATACAGCTACGAGCAGTACTTC	CASSQERYSYEQYF
-	TRBV13	-	TRBJ1-3	TGTGCCAGCAGCTTCGACTCGAAGCCTGGAAACACCATATATTTT	CASSFDSKPGNTIYF
-	TRBV5-1	-	TRBJ2-3	TGCGCCAGCAGCTTGGCCCTCCCTACTAGGTTGGGGACAGATACGCAGTATTTT	CASSLALPTRLGTDTQYF
TRBD1	TRBV7-2	-	TRBJ1-2	TGTGCCAGCAGCGGAGAGGGGACAGGACCTAACTATGGCTACACCTTC	CASSGEGTGPNYGYTF
TRBD1	TRBV10-1	-	TRBJ2-7	TGCGCCAGCAGTGGATATCACGGACAGGGGGCTCGCGAGCAGTACTTC	CASSGYHGQGAREQYF
-	TRBV15	once	TRBJ2-7	TGTGCCACCAGCAGGCAAACAGTAACCTACGAGCAGTACTTC	CATSRQTVTYEQYF
-	TRBV28	few	TRBJ1-2	TGTGCCAGCAGTTCGCCGTGGAGGGGCGCTGGCTACACCTTC	CASSSPWRGAGYTF
-	TRBV27	-	TRBJ1-5	TGTGCCAGCAGTTTTAAAATCCCGTCGGTAGCTCAGCCCCAGCATTTT	CASSFKIPSVAQPQHF
-	TRBV19	-	TRBJ1-5	TGTGCCAGTAGTATCCGGGACAATAATCAGCCCCAGCATTTT	CASSIRDNNQPQHF
-	TRBV28	-	TRBJ2-3	TGTGCCAGCAGGGGGGACACCACAGATACGCAGTATTTT	CASRGDTTDTQYF
TRBD2	TRBV27	once	TRBJ2-3	TGTGCCAGCAGTCCATGGACTAGCGGGAACACAGATACGCAGTATTTT	CASSPWTSGNTDTQYF
-	TRBV2	once	TRBJ2-7	TGTGCCAGCAGTGTCAAGACTACCTACGAGCAGTACTTC	CASSVKTTYEQYF
-	TRBV4-1	-	TRBJ2-2	TGCGCCAGCAGCCAAGATCCGGGACTTAACACCGGGGAGCTGTTTTTT	CASSQDPGLNTGELFF
TRBD2	TRBV11-3	once	TRBJ2-3	TGTGCCAGCAGCCCGGGACTAGCGGCTTCCCCTAGCACAGATACGCAGTATTTT	CASSPGLAASPSTDTQYF
-	TRBV5-4	-	TRBJ1-1	TGTGCCAGCAGCTTGGTCGGAGGAGGGCCTGAAGCTTTCTTT	CASSLVGGGPEAFF
-	TRBV9	-	TRBJ1-1	TGTGCCAGCAGCGACCGGAAGGGGCAGGGTATTAGAGCTTTCTTT	CASSDRKGQGIRAFF
-	TRBV6-6	-	TRBJ2-1	TGTGCCAGCAGTCCCCAAGGGGGCTCCTACAATGAGCAGTTCTTC	CASSPQGGSYNEQFF